This TCR beta chain was identified in a study of breast tumors, draining lymph nodes, adjacent tissues. The CDR3 totals 12 residues. The germline V gene encodes CDR1 MNHEY and CDR2 SMNVEV (reference sequence). V gave up 11 bases and J gave up 6 bases; unmatched junction bases: 8. At least ten counts were recorded for this clonotype. Axillary draining lymph nodes of breast cancer patients supplied the node samples. TCRdb passed the multiplex PCR reads through MiXCR, listing each CDR3 protein once. The sample consists of some 140,000 distinct CDR3 sequences, roughly 20% of them appearing once. V is TRBV27 and J is TRBJ2-3; 7 bases are a match to TRBD2. Sequencing was performed on axillary lymph node tissue. The clonotype comes from a female donor with breast cancer. Some clones in this sample may be carry-over from other donors' samples. In nucleotides, the CDR3 is TGTGCCGGTCGTAGAGCGGGGGATACGCAGTATTTT. Its protein is CAGRRAGDTQYF.